This entry lists 26 T cell receptor beta chains sequenced from one sample in a study of blood T cell repertoires in COVID-19. Using immunoSEQ multiplex PCR, the repertoire was profiled, and TCRdb retains in-frame clones only, with some absent. The sample includes 90,000 or so clones, around 88% seen only once; the top ten take roughly 25%. Specimen: peripheral blood. The receptors were sampled from a human donor in a cohort sampled during active COVID-19.

The rearrangement links TRBV18 to TRBJ2-3; 8 nucleotides align to TRBD1. This CDR3 has 16 residues. The V gene's germline CDR1 is KGHSH and CDR2 LQKENI. The V gene end was trimmed by 3 bases and the J gene end by 1 base; junction bases not matched to a gene: 6. CDR3 sequence: CASSPNVQGGTDTQYF. For the CDR3, the DNA is TGTGCCAGCTCACCTAATGTACAGGGGGGCACAGATACGCAGTATTTT.

The chain has TRBV15 and TRBJ2-3; TRBD1 agrees at 7 bases. The CDR3 sequence is 12 residues long. After removal of 3 bases from V and 9 bases from J, the junction contained 3 bases not matched to a gene. CDR1 and CDR2 (germline): LNHNV, YYDKDF (reference sequence). The CDR3 is CATSSRTGTQYF. The CDR3 region has the DNA TGTGCCACCAGCAGTCGGACAGGAACGCAGTATTTT.

The chain couples TRBV4-2 to TRBJ2-2; possibly TRBD1 for D (5 bases). V shed 1 base and J shed 7 bases, with 7 bases lying between them. Germline V gene lookup returns CDR1 LGHNA and CDR2 YNFKEQ. This CDR3 has 13 amino acids. The CDR3 DNA sequence: TGTGCCAGCAGCCAAGGACAGCTCGGGGAGCTGTTTTTT. This sequence encodes CASSQGQLGELFF.

V gene TRBV6-2 or TRBV6-3 combines with J gene TRBJ2-7, with 10 bases aligning to TRBD2. The trim removed 0 bases at V and 7 bases at J, leaving 6 bases unmatched. The CDR3 is 15 amino acids. The germline V gene has CDR1 MNHEY and CDR2 SVGEGT. The CDR3, as DNA: TGTGCCAGCAGTTACTCCCTAGCGGGAGTGGGGGAGCAGTACTTC. Translated, it gives CASSYSLAGVGEQYF.

The chain recombines TRBV10-3 with TRBJ2-3, with 12 bases identical to TRBD2. Germline V gene lookup returns CDR1 ENHRY and CDR2 SYGVKD. The V gene end was trimmed by 0 bases and the J gene end by 6 bases; junction bases not matched to a gene: 7. The CDR3 sequence is 17 residues long. This CDR3 is CAISESPTSGGPDTQYF. In DNA, the CDR3 is TGTGCCATCAGTGAGTCCCCGACTAGCGGGGGCCCCGATACGCAGTATTTT.

The chain recombines TRBV6-2 or TRBV6-3 with TRBJ2-7; D remains unclear. Trimming cost V 4 bases and J 9 bases, with 13 bases left between them. The CDR3 loop spans 12 amino acids. Germline loops: CDR1 MNHEY, CDR2 SVGEGT. Here the CDR3 reads CASSSSPGAQYF. The CDR3 nucleotides read TGTGCCAGCAGTTCCTCGCCGGGTGCGCAGTACTTC.

The rearrangement joins TRBV13 to TRBJ2-5; TRBD1 might be the D (5 bases). CDR1 is PRHDT, CDR2 FYEKMQ, per germline (reference sequence). Trimming stripped 4 bases from V and 2 bases from J, with 8 bases between. CDR3 length: 13 amino acids. The CDR3 sequence: CASSSDRQETQYF. The DNA for the CDR3 is TGTGCCAGCAGCTCTGACAGACAAGAGACCCAGTACTTC.

The J gene is TRBJ2-7, the V gene TRBV20-1, with unresolved D. The CDR3 is 14 amino acids. Germline lookup yields CDR1 DFQATT and CDR2 SNEGSKA (reference sequence). Trimming left V 3 bases short and J 3 bases short, with 15 bases between. The CDR3 DNA follows: TGCAGTGCTAGTAGCCCCGGTAGCAACTACGAGCAGTACTTC. It translates to CSASSPGSNYEQYF.

This rearrangement joins TRBV11-2 to TRBJ1-3; D perhaps matches TRBD1 (5 bases). Trimming took 7 bases from V and 4 from J, leaving 11 bases between them. CDR1 is SGHAT, CDR2 FQNNGV, per germline. This CDR3 contains 13 residues. This CDR3 reads CASNPGGGNTIYF. CDR3 in DNA: TGTGCCAGCAATCCTGGGGGGGGAAACACCATATATTTT.

The rearrangement uses TRBV18 and TRBJ1-1, with D possibly matching TRBD1 (6 bases). V was pared by 5 bases and J by 4 bases, with 14 bases between. The CDR3 length is 14 residues. CDR1 is KGHSH, CDR2 LQKENI, per germline. Here the CDR3 DNA reads TGTGCCAGCTCAGTCTCACAGGGCGCCACTGAAGCTTTCTTT. This translates into CASSVSQGATEAFF.

The chain carries TRBV6-2 or TRBV6-3 and TRBJ2-3; a possible D gene is TRBD2 (5 bases). This CDR3 is built from 15 residues. V lost 5 bases to trimming and J lost 2 bases, with 14 bases between them. Germline V lookup: CDR1 MNHEY, CDR2 SVGEGT. This CDR3 reads CASSVEGYDTDTQYF. CDR3 sequence (DNA): TGTGCCAGCAGTGTAGAGGGATACGACACAGATACGCAGTATTTT.

CDR3 sequence reads: CASSLGQNNEQFF. For the CDR3, the DNA is TGTGCCAGCAGCTTAGGGCAGAACAATGAGCAGTTCTTC. The chain joins TRBV7-2 to TRBJ2-1; no definite D call. The germline CDR1 and CDR2 sequences are SGHTA and FQGNSA. The V end lost 1 base, the J end lost 5 bases, and 6 bases lay between the germline ends. CDR3 length: 13 amino acids.

The chain uses TRBV5-1 and TRBJ2-3, with 12 bases that match TRBD2. Trimming removed 4 bases from V and 8 bases from J; junction bases left unmatched: 14. Germline values: CDR1 SGHRS, CDR2 YFSETQ. CDR3 length: 17 residues. In nucleotides, the CDR3 is TGCGCCAGCAGCCCGACGCGGACTAGCGGGAACGTAGGTACGCAGTATTTT. Residues: CASSPTRTSGNVGTQYF.

The chain is built from TRBV4-1 and TRBJ1-1, with D hard to call. The V gene's germline CDR1 is MGHRA and CDR2 YSYEKL. V was shortened by 0 bases and J by 8 bases, with 4 bases between the two germline ends. This CDR3 comprises 11 residues. For the CDR3, the DNA is TGCGCCAGCAGCCAAGATATGGAAGCTTTCTTT. Protein product: CASSQDMEAFF.

This sequence joins TRBV29-1 and TRBJ2-7; TRBD2 might be the D (6 bases). Trimming removed 5 bases at V and 4 bases at J, with 12 bases between. This CDR3 has 12 amino acids. Germline V gene lookup returns CDR1 SQVTM and CDR2 ANQGSEA. The CDR3 coding sequence is TGCAGCGTTACGACTAGAATGTACGAGCAGTACTTC. Translating gives CSVTTRMYEQYF.

This clone was counted a few times. The chain carries TRBV27 and TRBJ1-5, with 11 bases lining up with TRBD1. The germline gives CDR1 MNHEY, CDR2 SMNVEV (reference sequence). V dropped 3 bases and J dropped 7; count of bases not matched to a gene: 5. This CDR3 comprises 15 residues. As DNA, the CDR3 is TGTGCCAGCAGTTTCGGACAGGGGGCGGAACAGCCCCAGCATTTT. It specifies CASSFGQGAEQPQHF.

This chain links TRBV11-1 with TRBJ2-1; TRBD2 agrees at 7 bases. This CDR3 spans 16 amino acids. The germline gives CDR1 SGHAT, CDR2 FQDESV (reference sequence). Trimming at V came to 1 base and at J to 9 bases, leaving 12 bases not matched to a gene. DNA of the CDR3: TGTGCCAGCAGCTTAGTAGTCTCGCGGGAGAGCGTTGAGCAGTTCTTC. Encoded protein: CASSLVVSRESVEQFF.

J is TRBJ2-7 and V is TRBV7-9; 8 bases agree with TRBD2. CDR3 length: 14 residues. With 5 bases clipped from V and 0 bases from J, the junction kept 3 bases outside the gene matches. Germline V lookup: CDR1 SEHNR, CDR2 FQNEAQ (reference sequence). The CDR3 loop reads CASSKTSASYEQYF. In DNA, the CDR3 is TGTGCCAGCAGCAAGACTAGCGCCTCCTACGAGCAGTACTTC.

The J gene is TRBJ1-5, the V gene TRBV27; possibly TRBD1 for D (6 bases). This CDR3 is built from 13 residues. Trimming left V 4 bases short and J 5 bases short, with 9 bases between. CDR1 MNHEY and CDR2 SMNVEV come from the germline V gene (reference sequence). The CDR3 nucleotides are TGTGCCAGCAGTTCGACAGGATATCAGCCCCAGCATTTT. Translating it yields CASSSTGYQPQHF.

The chain recombines TRBV7-9 with TRBJ2-3, with 8 bases fitting TRBD1. V shed 4 bases and J 6 bases; nucleotides not matched to a gene: 3. CDR3 length equals 13 residues. Per the germline V gene, CDR1 is SEHNR and CDR2 is FQNEAQ (reference sequence). CDR3 region: CASSSRGPDTQYF. The DNA of the CDR3 is TGTGCCAGCAGCTCCAGGGGGCCGGATACGCAGTATTTT.

The sample holds a few counts of this clone. This chain links TRBV2 with TRBJ1-2, with no clear D. The CDR3 is 14 amino acids. The V and J ends lost 2 bases and 2 bases respectively, with 9 bases between them. The V gene's germline CDR1 is SNHLY and CDR2 FYNNEI. The CDR3 loop reads CASSEQVFNYGYTF. CDR3 nucleotide sequence: TGTGCCAGCAGTGAACAGGTCTTCAACTATGGCTACACCTTC.

V is TRBV5-8 and J is TRBJ2-7; 9 bases are a match to TRBD1. The CDR3 has 15 amino acids. Germline values: CDR1 SGHTS, CDR2 YDEGEE. Unmatched junction bases numbered 14, after V lost 7 bases and J lost 6 bases. CDR3 sequence: CASGPLGQGMREQYF. The CDR3, as DNA: TGTGCCAGCGGGCCATTGGGACAGGGAATGCGCGAGCAGTACTTC.

This chain joins TRBV18 and TRBJ2-7; 8 bases map to TRBD1. The junction had 4 bases not matched to a gene; V was cut back by 1 base and J by 5 bases. CDR1 is KGHSH and CDR2 is LQKENI in the germline V gene. CDR3 size: 14 residues. CDR3 coding DNA: TGTGCCAGCTCACCACGACAGGGGACAAACGAGCAGTACTTC. Amino acid sequence: CASSPRQGTNEQYF.

The chain recombines TRBV3-1 (or the pseudogene TRBV3-2) with TRBJ1-2; D is perhaps TRBD1 (5 bases). Germline V gene sequence: CDR1 LGHDT, CDR2 YNNKEL (reference sequence). V lost 0 bases to trimming and J lost 8 bases, with 7 bases between them. CDR3 length: 12 residues. CDR3 residues: CASSQEQAGYTF. The CDR3 region has the DNA TGTGCCAGCAGCCAAGAACAGGCCGGCTACACCTTC.

V and J are TRBV7-2 and TRBJ2-5; 15 bases fit TRBD2. Germline V gives CDR1 SGHTA, CDR2 FQGNSA. Trimming at V came to 3 bases and at J to 1 base, leaving 9 bases not matched to a gene. This CDR3 is 19 amino acids long. DNA for the CDR3: TGTGCCAGCAGCTTGGGGACTAGCGGGAGGTCAGCCATCCAAGAGACCCAGTACTTC. Its translation: CASSLGTSGRSAIQETQYF.

The chain carries TRBV5-6 and TRBJ1-2; 7 nucleotides line up with TRBD1. In germline, CDR1 is SGHDT, CDR2 YYEEEE. The V and J ends lost 6 bases and 7 bases, in that order; junction bases with no gene match: 12. The CDR3 consists of 14 residues. CDR3 bases: TGTGCCAGCATCCGAGACAGGGCCCAGGGTGGCTACACCTTC. Translated, it gives CASIRDRAQGGYTF.